The clone carrying this T cell receptor beta chain was observed many times. Its antigen is unidentified. The CDR3 consists of 14 residues. Trimming removed 7 bases from V and 0 bases from J, with 10 bases in between. Per the germline V gene, CDR1 is MNHEY and CDR2 is SVGEGT. Next came a second PCR, run for about 7 to 12 cycles, which used a sample-barcoded 5' primer along with a J-beta primer mix. A template-switch adaptor containing 12 random nucleotides labeled each cDNA molecule. A single record per CDR3 protein comes from TCRdb applying MiXCR to the 5' RACE reads. Found here are approximately 900,000 distinct CDR3 sequences, 25% to 30% of them singletons; the top ten hold about 9.4%. The entry originates in a study of blood T cells in healthy people across ages. Study-wide findings and caveats: Naive T cell percentage showed a strong correlation with the diversity of TCR beta.

The sample also formed part of further work on T cells of mothers and their children. That report adds: Overlap ran slightly, non-significantly higher for related than unrelated mother-child pairs.

The chain recombines TRBV6-2 or TRBV6-3 with TRBJ1-5; D gene unclear. The source material was blood. The receptor was derived from a middle-aged woman in good health. The CDR3 sequence: CASNRPSSNQPQHF. The CDR3 nucleotides are TGTGCCAGCAACCGCCCTAGTAGCAATCAGCCCCAGCATTTT.